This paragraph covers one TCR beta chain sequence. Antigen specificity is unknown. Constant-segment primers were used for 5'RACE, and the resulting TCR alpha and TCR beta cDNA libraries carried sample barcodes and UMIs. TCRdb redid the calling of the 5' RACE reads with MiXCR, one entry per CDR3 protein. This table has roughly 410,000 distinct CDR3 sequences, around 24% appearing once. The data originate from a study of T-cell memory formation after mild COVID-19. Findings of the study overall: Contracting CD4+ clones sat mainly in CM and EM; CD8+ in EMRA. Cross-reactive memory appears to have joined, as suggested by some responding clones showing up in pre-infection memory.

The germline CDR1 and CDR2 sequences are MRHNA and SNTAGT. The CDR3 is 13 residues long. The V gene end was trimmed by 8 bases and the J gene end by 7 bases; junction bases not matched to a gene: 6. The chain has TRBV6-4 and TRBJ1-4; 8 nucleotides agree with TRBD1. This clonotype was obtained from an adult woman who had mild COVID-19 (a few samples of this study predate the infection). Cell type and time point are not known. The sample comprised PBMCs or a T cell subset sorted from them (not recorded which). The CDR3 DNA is TGTGCCAGCTCGGACAGGGAGGGTGAAAAACTGTTTTTT. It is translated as CASSDREGEKLFF.